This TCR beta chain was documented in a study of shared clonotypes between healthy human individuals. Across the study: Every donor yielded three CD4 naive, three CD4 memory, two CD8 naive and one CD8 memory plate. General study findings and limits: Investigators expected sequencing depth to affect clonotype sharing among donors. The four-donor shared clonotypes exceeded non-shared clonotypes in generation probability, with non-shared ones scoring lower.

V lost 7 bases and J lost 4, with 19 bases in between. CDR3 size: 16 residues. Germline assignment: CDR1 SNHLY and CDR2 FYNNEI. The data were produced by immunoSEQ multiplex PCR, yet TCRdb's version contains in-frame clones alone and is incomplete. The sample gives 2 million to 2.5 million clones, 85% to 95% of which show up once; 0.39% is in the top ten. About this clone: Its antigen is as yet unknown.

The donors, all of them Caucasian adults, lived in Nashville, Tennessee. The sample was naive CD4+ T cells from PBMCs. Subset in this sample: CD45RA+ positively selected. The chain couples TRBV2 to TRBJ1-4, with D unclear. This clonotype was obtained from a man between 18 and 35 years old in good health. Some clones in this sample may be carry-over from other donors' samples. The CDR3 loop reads CASTGGRISNNEKLFF. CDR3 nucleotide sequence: TGTGCCAGCACTGGCGGCAGAATTTCTAATAATGAAAAACTGTTTTTT.